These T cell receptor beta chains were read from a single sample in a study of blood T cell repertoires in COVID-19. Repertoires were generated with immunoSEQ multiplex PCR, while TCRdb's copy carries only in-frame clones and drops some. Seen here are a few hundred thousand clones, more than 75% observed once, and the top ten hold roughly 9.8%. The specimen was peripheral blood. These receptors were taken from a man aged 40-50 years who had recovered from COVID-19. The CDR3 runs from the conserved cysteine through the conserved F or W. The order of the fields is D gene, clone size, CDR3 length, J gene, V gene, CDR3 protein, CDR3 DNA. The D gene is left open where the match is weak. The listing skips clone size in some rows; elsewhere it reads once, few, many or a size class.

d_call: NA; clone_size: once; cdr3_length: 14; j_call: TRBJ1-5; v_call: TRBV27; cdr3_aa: CASSPSRGGGPQHF; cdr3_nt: TGTGCCAGCAGTCCCTCCAGGGGCGGAGGGCCCCAGCATTTT
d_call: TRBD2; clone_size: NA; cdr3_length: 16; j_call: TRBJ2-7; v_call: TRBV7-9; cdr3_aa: CASSSPHLAGSYEQYF; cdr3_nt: TGTGCCAGCAGCTCCCCGCATCTAGCGGGGTCCTACGAGCAGTACTTC
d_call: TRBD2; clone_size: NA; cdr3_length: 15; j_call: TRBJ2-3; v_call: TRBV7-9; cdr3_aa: CASSSSGDLTDTQYF; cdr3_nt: TGTGCCAGCAGCTCGAGCGGGGACTTAACAGATACGCAGTATTTT
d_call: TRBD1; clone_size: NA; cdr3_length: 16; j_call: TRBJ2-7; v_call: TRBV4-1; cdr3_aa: CASSQDERAYRGEQYF; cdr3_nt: TGCGCCAGCAGCCAAGACGAGAGGGCCTACAGGGGCGAGCAGTACTTC
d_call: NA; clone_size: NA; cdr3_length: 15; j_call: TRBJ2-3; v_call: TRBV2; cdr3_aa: CASSGVRAGADTQYF; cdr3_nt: TGTGCCAGCAGTGGGGTGCGCGCAGGGGCGGATACGCAGTATTTT
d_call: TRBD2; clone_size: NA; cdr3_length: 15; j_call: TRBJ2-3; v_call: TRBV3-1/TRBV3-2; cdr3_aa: CASSPTSGGADTQYF; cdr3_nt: TGTGCCAGCAGCCCTACTAGTGGGGGGGCAGATACGCAGTATTTT
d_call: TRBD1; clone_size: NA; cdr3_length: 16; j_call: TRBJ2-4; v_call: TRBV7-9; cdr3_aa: CASSNQGAKAKNIQYF; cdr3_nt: TGTGCCAGCAGCAACCAGGGGGCCAAAGCCAAAAACATTCAGTACTTC
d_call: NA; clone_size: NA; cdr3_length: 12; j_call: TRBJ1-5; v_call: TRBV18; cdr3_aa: CASSLPNQPQHF; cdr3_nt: TGTGCCAGCTCACTCCCGAATCAGCCCCAGCATTTT
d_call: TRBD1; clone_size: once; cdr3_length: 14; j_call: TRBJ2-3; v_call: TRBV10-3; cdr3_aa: CATTTGQGTDTQYF; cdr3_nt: TGTGCCACTACGACGGGACAGGGAACAGATACGCAGTATTTT
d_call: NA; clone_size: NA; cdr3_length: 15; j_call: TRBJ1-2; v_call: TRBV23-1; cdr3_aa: CASGLIRGFCYGYTF; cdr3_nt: TGCGCCAGCGGCCTAATACGGGGTTTTTGCTATGGCTACACCTTC
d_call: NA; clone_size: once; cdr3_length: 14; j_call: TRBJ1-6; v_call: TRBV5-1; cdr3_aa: CASSYETRESPLHF; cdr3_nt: TGCGCCAGCAGCTACGAAACACGTGAATCACCCCTCCACTTT
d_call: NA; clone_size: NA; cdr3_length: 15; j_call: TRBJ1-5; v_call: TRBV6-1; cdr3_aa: CASSESQGKGQPQHF; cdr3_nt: TGTGCCAGCAGTGAAAGCCAGGGGAAAGGTCAGCCCCAGCATTTT
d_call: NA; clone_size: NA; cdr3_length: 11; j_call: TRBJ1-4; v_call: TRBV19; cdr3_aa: CAIGSNEKLFF; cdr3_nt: TGTGCCATCGGGAGTAATGAAAAACTGTTTTTT
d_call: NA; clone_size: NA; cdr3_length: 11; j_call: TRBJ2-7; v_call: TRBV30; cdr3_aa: CAWSEQLAQYF; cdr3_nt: TGTGCCTGGAGTGAACAGCTAGCGCAGTACTTC
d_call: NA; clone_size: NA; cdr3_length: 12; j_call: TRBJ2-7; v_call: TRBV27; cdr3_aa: CASSLRGYEQYF; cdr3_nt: TGTGCCAGCAGTTTAAGGGGATACGAGCAGTACTTC
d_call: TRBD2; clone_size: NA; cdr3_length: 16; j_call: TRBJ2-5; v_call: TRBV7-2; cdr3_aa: CASSPRLAGGEGTQYF; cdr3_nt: TGTGCCAGCAGCCCTCGACTAGCGGGGGGCGAGGGGACCCAGTACTTC
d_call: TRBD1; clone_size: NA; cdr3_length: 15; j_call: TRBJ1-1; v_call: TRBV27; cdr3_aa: CASSLSGLGGFEAFF; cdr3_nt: TGTGCCAGCAGTTTATCGGGTTTAGGGGGCTTTGAAGCTTTCTTT
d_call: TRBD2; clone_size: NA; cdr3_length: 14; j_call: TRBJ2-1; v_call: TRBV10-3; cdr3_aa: CAIRSGIVYNEQFF; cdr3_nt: TGTGCCATCAGAAGCGGGATAGTTTACAATGAGCAGTTCTTC
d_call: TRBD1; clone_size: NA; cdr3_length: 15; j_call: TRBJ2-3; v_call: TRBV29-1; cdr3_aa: CSVEGRDRGTDTQYF; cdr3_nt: TGCAGCGTTGAAGGGCGGGACAGGGGCACAGATACGCAGTATTTT
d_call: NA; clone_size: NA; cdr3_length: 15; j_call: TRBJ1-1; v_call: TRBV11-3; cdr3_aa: CASSLASGAGTEAFF; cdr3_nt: TGTGCCAGCAGCTTAGCGTCTGGGGCTGGGACTGAAGCTTTCTTT
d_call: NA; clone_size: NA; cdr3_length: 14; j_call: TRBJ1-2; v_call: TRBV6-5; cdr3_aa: CASRGDTSRGGYTF; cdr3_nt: TGTGCCAGCAGGGGGGACACCTCAAGGGGTGGCTACACCTTC
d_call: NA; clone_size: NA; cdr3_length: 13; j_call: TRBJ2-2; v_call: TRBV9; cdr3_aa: CASSLTRTGELFF; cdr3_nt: TGTGCCAGCAGCCTGACTCGCACCGGGGAGCTGTTTTTT
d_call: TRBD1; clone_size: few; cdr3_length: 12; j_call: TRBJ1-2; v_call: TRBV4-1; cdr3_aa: CASSRGQDGYTF; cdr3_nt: TGCGCCAGCAGCCGGGGACAGGATGGCTACACCTTC
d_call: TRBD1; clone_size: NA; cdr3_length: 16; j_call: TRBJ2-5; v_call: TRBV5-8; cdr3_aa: CASSLMGQGVQETQYF; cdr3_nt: TGTGCCAGCAGCTTGATGGGACAGGGGGTCCAAGAGACCCAGTACTTC
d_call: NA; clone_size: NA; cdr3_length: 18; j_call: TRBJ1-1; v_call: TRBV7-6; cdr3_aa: CASSLEAGSGYRNTEAFF; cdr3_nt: TGTGCCAGCAGCTTAGAAGCAGGGTCTGGGTATAGGAACACTGAAGCTTTCTTT
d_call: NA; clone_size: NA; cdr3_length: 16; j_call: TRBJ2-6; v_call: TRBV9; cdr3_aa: CASSVVSVSGANVLTF; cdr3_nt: TGTGCCAGCAGCGTAGTGTCTGTATCTGGGGCCAACGTCCTGACTTTC
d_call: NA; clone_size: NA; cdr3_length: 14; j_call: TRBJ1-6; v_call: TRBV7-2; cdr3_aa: CASRGAGYNSPLHF; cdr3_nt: TGTGCCAGCCGAGGGGCGGGATATAATTCACCCCTCCACTTT
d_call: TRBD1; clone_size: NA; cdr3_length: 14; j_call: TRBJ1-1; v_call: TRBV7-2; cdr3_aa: CASSLRGRDTEAFF; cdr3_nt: TGTGCCAGCAGCTTAAGGGGGCGGGACACTGAAGCTTTCTTT
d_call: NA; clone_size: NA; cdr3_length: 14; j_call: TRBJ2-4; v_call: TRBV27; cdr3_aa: CASRRWDFKNIQYF; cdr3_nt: TGTGCCAGCAGACGGTGGGACTTCAAAAACATTCAGTACTTC
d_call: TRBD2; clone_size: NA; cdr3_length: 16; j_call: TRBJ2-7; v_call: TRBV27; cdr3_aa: CASRQRIGSGTNEQYF; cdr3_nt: TGTGCCAGCAGACAACGGATAGGTAGCGGGACCAACGAGCAGTACTTC
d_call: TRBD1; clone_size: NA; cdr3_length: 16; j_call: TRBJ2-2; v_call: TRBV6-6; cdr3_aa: CASSSEDRVGTGELFF; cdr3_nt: TGTGCCAGCAGTTCAGAGGACAGGGTAGGCACCGGGGAGCTGTTTTTT
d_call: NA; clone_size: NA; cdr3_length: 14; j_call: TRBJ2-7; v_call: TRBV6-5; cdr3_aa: CASRSGAASYEQYF; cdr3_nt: TGTGCCAGTCGGTCGGGTGCAGCCTCCTACGAGCAGTACTTC
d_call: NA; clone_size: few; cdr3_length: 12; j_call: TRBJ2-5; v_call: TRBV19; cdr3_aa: CASSIPSGTQYF; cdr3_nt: TGTGCCAGTAGTATTCCCAGTGGGACCCAGTACTTC
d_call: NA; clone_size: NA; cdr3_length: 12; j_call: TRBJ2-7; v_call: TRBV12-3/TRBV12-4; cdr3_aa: CASSHLVGEQYF; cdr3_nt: TGTGCCAGCAGTCACCTAGTCGGCGAGCAGTACTTC
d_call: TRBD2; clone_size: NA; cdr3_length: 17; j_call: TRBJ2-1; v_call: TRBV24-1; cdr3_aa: CATSETISGGAGNEQFF; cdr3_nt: TGTGCCACCAGTGAGACCATTAGCGGGGGGGCGGGCAATGAGCAGTTCTTC
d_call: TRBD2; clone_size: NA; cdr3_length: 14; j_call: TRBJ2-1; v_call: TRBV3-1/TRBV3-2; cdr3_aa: CASSRGGASAEQFF; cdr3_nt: TGTGCCAGCAGCCGCGGGGGGGCCTCCGCTGAGCAGTTCTTC
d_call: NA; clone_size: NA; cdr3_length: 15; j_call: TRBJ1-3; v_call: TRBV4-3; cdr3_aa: CASSQDQDGGNTIYF; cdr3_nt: TGCGCCAGCAGCCAAGATCAGGATGGAGGAAACACCATATATTTT
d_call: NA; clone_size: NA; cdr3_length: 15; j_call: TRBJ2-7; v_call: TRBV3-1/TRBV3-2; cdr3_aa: CASSQGGRSSYEQYF; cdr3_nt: TGTGCCAGCAGCCAAGGGGGGAGGAGCTCCTACGAGCAGTACTTC
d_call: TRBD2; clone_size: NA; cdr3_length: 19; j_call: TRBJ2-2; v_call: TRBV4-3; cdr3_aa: CASSQGYWTSGGYTGELFF; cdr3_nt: TGCGCCAGCAGCCAAGGTTATTGGACTAGCGGGGGTTACACCGGGGAGCTGTTTTTT
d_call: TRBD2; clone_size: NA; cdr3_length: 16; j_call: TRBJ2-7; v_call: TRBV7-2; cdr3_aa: CASSLTSGGPSYEQYF; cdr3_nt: TGTGCCAGCAGCCTGACTAGCGGGGGGCCCTCCTACGAGCAGTACTTC
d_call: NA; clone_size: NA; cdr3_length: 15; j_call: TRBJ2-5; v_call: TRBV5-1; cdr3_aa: CASSAWGDFQETQYF; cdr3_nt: TGCGCCAGCAGTGCATGGGGAGACTTCCAAGAGACCCAGTACTTC
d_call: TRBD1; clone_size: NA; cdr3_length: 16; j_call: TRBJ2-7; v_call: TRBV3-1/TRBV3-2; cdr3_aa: CASSRTTGTGLYEQYF; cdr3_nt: TGTGCCAGCAGCCGAACTACCGGGACAGGGCTCTACGAGCAGTACTTC
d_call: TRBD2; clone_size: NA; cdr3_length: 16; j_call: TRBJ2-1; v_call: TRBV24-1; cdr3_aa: CATSEGAGGSYNEQFF; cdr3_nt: TGTGCCACCAGTGAAGGGGCGGGAGGTTCCTACAATGAGCAGTTCTTC
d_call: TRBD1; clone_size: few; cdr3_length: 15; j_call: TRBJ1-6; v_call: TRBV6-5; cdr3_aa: CASRSRTGYNSPLHF; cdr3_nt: TGTGCCAGCAGGTCTCGGACAGGGTATAATTCACCCCTCCACTTT
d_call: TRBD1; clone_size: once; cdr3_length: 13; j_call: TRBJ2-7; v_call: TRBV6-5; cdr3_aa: CASSWDRNYEQYF; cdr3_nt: TGTGCCAGCAGTTGGGACAGGAACTACGAGCAGTACTTC
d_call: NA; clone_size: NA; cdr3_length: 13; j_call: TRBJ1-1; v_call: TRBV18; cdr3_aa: CASSPPGGTEAFF; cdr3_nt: TGTGCCAGCTCACCACCCGGGGGCACTGAAGCTTTCTTT
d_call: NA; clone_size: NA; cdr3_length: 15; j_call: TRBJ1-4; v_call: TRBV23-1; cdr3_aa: CASRLTGHGAEKLFF; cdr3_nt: TGCGCCAGCAGGTTAACGGGACACGGGGCGGAAAAACTGTTTTTT
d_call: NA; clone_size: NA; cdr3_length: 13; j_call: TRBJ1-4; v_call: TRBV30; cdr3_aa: CAWATGSREKLFF; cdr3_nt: TGTGCCTGGGCGACGGGGTCGCGTGAAAAACTGTTTTTT
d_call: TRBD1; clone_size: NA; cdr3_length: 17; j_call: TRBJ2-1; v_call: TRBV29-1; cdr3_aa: CSVQTTGLSVGFNEQFF; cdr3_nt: TGCAGCGTTCAAACGACAGGGTTGAGCGTCGGTTTCAATGAGCAGTTCTTC
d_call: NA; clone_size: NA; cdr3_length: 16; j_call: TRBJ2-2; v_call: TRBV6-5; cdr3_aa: CASSYGGLAISGELFF; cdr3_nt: TGTGCCAGCAGTTACGGTGGGTTAGCCATCAGCGGGGAGCTGTTTTTT
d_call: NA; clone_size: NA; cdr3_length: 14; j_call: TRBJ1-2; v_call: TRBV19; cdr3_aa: CATEGQLASRGYTF; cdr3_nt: TGTGCCACAGAGGGCCAATTGGCCTCTCGGGGCTACACCTTC
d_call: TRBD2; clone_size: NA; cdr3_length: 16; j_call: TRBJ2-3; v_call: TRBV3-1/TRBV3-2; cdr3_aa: CASSQASGRARDTQYF; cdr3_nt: TGTGCCAGCAGCCAAGCTAGCGGGAGGGCCAGAGATACGCAGTATTTT
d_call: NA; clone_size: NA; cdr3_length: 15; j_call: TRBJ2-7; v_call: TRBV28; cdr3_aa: CASSSLTGPSYEQYF; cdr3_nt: TGTGCCAGCAGTTCGTTGACAGGCCCATCCTACGAGCAGTACTTC
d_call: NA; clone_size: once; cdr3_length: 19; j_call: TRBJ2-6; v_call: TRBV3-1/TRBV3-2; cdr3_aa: CASSQDMASGYSGANVLTF; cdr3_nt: TGTGCCAGCAGCCAAGATATGGCTAGTGGGTACTCTGGGGCCAACGTCCTGACTTTC
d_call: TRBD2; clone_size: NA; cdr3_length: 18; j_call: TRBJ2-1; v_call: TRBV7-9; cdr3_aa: CASSLLVGAGGPHNEQFF; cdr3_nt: TGTGCCAGCAGCTTACTGGTGGGCGCGGGGGGGCCTCACAATGAGCAGTTCTTC
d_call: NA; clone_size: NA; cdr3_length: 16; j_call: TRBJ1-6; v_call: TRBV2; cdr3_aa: CASKAADSSYNSPLHF; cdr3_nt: TGTGCCAGCAAGGCAGCGGACAGCTCCTATAATTCACCCCTCCACTTT
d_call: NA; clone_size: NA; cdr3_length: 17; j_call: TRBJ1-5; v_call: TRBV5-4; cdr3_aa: CASSRVPGHGCNQPQHF; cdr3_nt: TGTGCCAGCAGCCGGGTTCCGGGACACGGATGCAATCAGCCCCAGCATTTT
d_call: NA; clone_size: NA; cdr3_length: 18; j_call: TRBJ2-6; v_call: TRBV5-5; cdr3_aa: CASRWGGGTYSGANVLTF; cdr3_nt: TGTGCCAGCAGATGGGGTGGGGGCACCTACTCTGGGGCCAACGTCCTGACTTTC
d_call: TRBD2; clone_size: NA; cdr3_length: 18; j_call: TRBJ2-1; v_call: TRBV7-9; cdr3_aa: CASRSIRSTSGRGNEQFF; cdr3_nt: TGTGCCAGCAGATCGATACGGTCGACTAGCGGGAGGGGTAATGAGCAGTTCTTC